The present entry profiles one TCR beta chain with its context. The record originates from a study of blood T cell repertoires in COVID-19. The assay was immunoSEQ multiplex PCR, and TCRdb's table has in-frame clones only and misses some. The sample lists 150,000 or so clones, just under 85% occurring once. V trimming: 3 bases; J trimming: 2 bases; junction bases outside the gene matches: 7. The CDR3 is 15 residues long. CDR1 and CDR2 (germline): DFQATT, SNEGSKA (reference sequence). The chain uses TRBV20-1 and TRBJ2-3; TRBD1 matches at 8 bases. The TCR was taken from a woman aged 80 or over with acute or convalescent COVID-19. The sample consisted of peripheral blood. For the CDR3, the DNA is TGCAGTGCTAGTGGGTCAGGGGGCCCCACAGATACGCAGTATTTT. Protein: CSASGSGGPTDTQYF.